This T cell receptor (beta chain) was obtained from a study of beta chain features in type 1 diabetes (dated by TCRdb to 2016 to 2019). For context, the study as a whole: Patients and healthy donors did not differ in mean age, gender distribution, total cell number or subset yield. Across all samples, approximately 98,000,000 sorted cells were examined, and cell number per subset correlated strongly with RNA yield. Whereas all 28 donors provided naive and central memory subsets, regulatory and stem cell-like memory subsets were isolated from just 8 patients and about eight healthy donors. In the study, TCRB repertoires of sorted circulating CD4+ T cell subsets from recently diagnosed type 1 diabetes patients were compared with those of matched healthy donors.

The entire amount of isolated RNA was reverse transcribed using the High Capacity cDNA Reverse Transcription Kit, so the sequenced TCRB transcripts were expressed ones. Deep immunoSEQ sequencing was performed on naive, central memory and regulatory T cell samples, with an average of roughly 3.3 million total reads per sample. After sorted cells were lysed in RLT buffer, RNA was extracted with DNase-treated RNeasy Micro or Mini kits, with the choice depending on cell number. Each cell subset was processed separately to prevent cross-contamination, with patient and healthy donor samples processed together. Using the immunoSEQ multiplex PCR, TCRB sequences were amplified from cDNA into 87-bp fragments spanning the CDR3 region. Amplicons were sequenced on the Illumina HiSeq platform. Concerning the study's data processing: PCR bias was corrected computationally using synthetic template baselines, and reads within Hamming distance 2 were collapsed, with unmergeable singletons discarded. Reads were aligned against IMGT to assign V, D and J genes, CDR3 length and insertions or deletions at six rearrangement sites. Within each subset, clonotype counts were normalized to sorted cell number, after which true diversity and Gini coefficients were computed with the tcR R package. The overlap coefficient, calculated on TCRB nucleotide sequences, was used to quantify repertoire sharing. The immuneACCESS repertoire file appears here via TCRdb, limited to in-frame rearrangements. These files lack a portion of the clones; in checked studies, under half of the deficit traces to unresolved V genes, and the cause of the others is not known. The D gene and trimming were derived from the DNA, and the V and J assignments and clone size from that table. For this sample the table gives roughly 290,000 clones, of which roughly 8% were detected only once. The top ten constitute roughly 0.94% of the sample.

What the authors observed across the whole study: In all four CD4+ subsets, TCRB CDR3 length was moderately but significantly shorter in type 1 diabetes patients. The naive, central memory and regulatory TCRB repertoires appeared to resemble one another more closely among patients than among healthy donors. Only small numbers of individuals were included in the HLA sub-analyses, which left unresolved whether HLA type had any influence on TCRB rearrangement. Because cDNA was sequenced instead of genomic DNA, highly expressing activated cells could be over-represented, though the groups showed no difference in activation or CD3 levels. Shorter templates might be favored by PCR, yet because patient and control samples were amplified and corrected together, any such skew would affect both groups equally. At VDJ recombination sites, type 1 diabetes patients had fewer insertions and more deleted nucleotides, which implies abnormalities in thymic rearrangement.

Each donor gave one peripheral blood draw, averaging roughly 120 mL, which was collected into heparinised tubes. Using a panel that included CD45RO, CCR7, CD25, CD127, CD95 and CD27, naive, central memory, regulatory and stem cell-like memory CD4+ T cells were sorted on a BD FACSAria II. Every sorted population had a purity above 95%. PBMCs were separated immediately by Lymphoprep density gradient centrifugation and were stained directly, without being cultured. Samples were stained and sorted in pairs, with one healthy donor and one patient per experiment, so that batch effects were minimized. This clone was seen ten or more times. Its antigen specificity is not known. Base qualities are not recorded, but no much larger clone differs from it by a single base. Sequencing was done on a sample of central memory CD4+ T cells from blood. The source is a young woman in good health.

The bases are TGTGCCAGCTCACCCGCAGTTAGCACAGATACGCAGTATTTT. This encodes CASSPAVSTDTQYF. The chain is encoded by TRBV18 joined to TRBJ2-3; the D gene assignment is ambiguous. V and J lose 3 bases and 0 bases, and a span of 7 bases separates them. For CDR1 and CDR2, the germline V gene lists KGHSH and LQKENI. The CDR3 measures 14 amino acids from cysteine to phenylalanine. The DNA shown is the 42-base CDR3, in frame from base 1.